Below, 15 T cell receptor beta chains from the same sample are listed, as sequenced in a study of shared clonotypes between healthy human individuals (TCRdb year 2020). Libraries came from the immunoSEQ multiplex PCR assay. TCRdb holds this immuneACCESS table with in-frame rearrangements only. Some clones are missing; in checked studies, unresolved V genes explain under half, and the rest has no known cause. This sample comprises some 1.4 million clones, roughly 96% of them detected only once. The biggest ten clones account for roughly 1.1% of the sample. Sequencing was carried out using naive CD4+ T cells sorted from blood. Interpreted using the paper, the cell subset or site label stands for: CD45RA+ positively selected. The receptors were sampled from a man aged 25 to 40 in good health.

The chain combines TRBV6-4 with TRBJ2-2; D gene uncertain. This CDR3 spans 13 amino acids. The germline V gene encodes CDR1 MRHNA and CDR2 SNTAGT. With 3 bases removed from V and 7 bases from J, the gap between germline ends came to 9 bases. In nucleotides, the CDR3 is TGTGCCAGCAGTGAGCTCGAAGGCGGGGAGCTGTTTTTT. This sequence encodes CASSELEGGELFF.

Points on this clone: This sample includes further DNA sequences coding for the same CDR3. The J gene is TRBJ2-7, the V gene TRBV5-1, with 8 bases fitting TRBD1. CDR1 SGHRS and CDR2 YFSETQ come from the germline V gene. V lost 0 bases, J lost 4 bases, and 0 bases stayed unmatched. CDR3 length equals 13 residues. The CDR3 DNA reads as TGCGCCAGCAGCTTGGACAGGGGGTACGAGCAGTACTTC. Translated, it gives CASSLDRGYEQYF.

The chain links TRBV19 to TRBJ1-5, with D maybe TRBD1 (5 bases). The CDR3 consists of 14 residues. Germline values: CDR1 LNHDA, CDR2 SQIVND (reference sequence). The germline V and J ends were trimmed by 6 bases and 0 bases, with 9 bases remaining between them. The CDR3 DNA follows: TGTGCCAGTAGACAGGCTTATAGCAATCAGCCCCAGCATTTT. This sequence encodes CASRQAYSNQPQHF.

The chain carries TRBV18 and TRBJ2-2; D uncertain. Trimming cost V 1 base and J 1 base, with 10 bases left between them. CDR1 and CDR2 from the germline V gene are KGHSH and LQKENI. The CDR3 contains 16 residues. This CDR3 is CASSPLLTKNTGELFF. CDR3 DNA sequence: TGTGCCAGCTCACCACTTCTGACAAAGAACACCGGGGAGCTGTTTTTT.

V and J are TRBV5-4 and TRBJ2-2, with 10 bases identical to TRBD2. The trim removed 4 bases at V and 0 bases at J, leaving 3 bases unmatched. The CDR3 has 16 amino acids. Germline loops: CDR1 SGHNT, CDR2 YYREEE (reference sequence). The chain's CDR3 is CASSLSGRANTGELFF. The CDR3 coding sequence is TGTGCCAGCAGCCTCAGCGGGAGGGCGAACACCGGGGAGCTGTTTTTT.

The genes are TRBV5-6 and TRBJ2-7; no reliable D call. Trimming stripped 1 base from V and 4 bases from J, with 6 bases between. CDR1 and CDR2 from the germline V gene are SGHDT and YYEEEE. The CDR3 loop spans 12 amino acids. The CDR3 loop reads CASSLNRYEQYF. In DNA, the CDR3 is TGTGCCAGCAGCTTGAACAGATACGAGCAGTACTTC.

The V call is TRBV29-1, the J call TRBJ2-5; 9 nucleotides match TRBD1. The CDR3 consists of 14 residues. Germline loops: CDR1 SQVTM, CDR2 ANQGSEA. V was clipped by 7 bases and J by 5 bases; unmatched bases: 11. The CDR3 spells CSGENTGGPETQYF. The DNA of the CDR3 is TGCAGCGGAGAGAATACAGGGGGCCCGGAGACCCAGTACTTC.

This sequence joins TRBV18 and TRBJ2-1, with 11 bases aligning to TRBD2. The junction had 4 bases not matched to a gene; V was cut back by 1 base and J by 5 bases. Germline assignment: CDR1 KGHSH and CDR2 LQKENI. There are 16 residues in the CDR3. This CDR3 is CASSPLAGGGDNEQFF. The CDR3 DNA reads TGTGCCAGCTCACCACTAGCGGGAGGGGGAGACAATGAGCAGTTCTTC. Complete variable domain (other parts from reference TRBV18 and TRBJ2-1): NAGVMQNPRHLVRRRGQEARLRCSPMKGHSHVYWYRQLPEEGLKFMVYLQKENIIDESGMPKERFSAEFPKEGPSILRIQQVVRGDSAAYFCASSPLAGGGDNEQFFGPGTRLTVL.

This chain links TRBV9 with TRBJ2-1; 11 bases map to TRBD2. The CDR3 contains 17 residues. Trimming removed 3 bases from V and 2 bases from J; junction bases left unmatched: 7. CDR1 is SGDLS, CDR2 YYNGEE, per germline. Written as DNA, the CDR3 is TGTGCCAGCAGCGGGGAACTAGCGGGAGTACCCTACAATGAGCAGTTCTTC. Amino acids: CASSGELAGVPYNEQFF.

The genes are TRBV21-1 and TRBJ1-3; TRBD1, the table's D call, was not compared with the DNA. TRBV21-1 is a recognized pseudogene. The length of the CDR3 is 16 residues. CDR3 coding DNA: TGTGCCAGCAGCGGGGGCCCCGTGAGCTCTGGAAACACCATATATTTT. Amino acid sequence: CASSGGPVSSGNTIYF.

This chain's CDR3 is CASSVFQDRITDTQYF. CDR3 coding DNA: TGTGCCAGCAGCGTATTCCAGGACAGGATCACAGATACGCAGTATTTT. The V and J genes are TRBV11-2 and TRBJ2-3; TRBD1 aligns across 7 bases. The CDR3 extends over 16 amino acids. The germline V gene has CDR1 SGHAT and CDR2 FQNNGV. The V segment lost 5 bases and the J segment 2 bases; nucleotides outside the gene matches: 10.

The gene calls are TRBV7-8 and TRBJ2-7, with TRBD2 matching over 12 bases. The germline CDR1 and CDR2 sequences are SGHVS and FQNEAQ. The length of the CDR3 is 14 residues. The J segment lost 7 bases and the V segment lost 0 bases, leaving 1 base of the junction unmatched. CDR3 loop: CASSLALAGGEQYF. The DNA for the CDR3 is TGTGCCAGCAGCTTAGCGCTAGCGGGAGGGGAGCAGTACTTC.

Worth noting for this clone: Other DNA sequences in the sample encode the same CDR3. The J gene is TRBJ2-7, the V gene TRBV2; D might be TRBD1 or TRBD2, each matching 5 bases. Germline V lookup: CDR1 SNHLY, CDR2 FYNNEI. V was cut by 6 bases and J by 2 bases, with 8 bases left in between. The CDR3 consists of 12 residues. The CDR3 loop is CASSPGPYEQYF. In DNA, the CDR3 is TGTGCCAGCAGCCCGGGACCCTACGAGCAGTACTTC.

The CDR3 reads CASSLNRNTGNTIYF. CDR3 nucleotide sequence: TGCGCCAGCAGCCTTAACAGGAATACTGGAAACACCATATATTTT. This rearrangement joins TRBV4-3 to TRBJ1-3, with a tentative D call TRBD1 (5 bases). Germline V gives CDR1 LGHNA, CDR2 YSLEER. The CDR3 length is 15 residues. V gave up 4 bases and J gave up 2 bases, with 12 bases separating them.

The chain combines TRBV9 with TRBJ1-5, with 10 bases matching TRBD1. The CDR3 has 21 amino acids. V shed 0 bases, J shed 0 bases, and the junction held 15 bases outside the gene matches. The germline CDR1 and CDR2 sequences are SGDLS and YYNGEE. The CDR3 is CASSVEGSRDRGPYSNQPQHF. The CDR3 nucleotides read TGTGCCAGCAGCGTAGAAGGGTCGAGGGACAGGGGCCCTTATAGCAATCAGCCCCAGCATTTT.